This T cell receptor (beta chain) was captured by sequencing in a study of T cell repertoires in cytomegalovirus infection (dated by TCRdb to between 2017 and 2020). Regarding the research as a whole: Because public TCR beta signatures pointed to carriage of CMV infection together with the matching HLA type, the HLA type of each donor mattered for the analysis. Results the study describes overall, beyond this receptor: In both this cohort and an independent cohort of 352 donors, the cumulative frequency of public TCR beta family members distinguished carriers of CMV infection plus the relevant HLA type. The ex vivo response was dominated by HLA-C-restricted CMV-specific TCR beta clonotypes, which also provided the single most frequent clonotype in two of eight donors.

From cysteine to phenylalanine, the CDR3 is 14 amino acids long. Just CDR3 DNA is preserved here, 42 bases in frame from base 1. V has 9 bases trimmed and J has 3 bases trimmed; junction bases matching no gene number 9. Reading the germline V gene gives CDR1 SGDLS and CDR2 YYNGEE. These reads were obtained on an Illumina HiSeq 1500. TCRdb reanalyzed the raw reads on its own, using fastp at Q25 for trimming and MiXCR for clone calling, and kept in-frame beta chains. One record per CDR3 amino acid sequence lists the most common genes and DNA. This sample has around 280,000 distinct CDR3 sequences in its table, and around 15% of those were observed once. 8.5% to 10% of the sample belongs to the ten largest clones. Comment on this clonotype: This clone's antigen is unknown. No base quality values were provided; no much bigger clone lies one nucleotide off.

The sample comprised PBMCs. The receptor comes from a human donor in good health (CMV status not recorded). Some clones in this sample may be carry-over from other donors' samples. The chain is encoded by TRBV9 joined to TRBJ1-5, with 7 bases in between that match TRBD1. The CDR3 loop reads CAMDRPSSNQPQHF. The nucleotides are TGTGCCATGGACAGGCCAAGCTCCAATCAGCCCCAGCATTTT.